These 5 T cell receptor beta chains were all obtained from the same sample, sequenced in a study of CD8+CD57+ T cells in acquired aplastic anemia. Previously, flow cytometry had revealed CD8+CD57+ cell expansion in the patients chosen for sequencing. It was genomic DNA that served as the template for profiling TCR beta VDJ and CDR3. Via MiXCR, TCRdb re-called the reads, giving one row per CDR3 protein. The repertoire includes under 200,000 distinct CDR3 sequences, about half of them detected once, and about 1.8% sits in the top ten. The specimen was sorted CD4+, CD8+, or CD8+CD57+ T cells (not recorded which) from PBMCs. The receptors here all came from a human donor with aplastic anemia.

The rearrangement uses TRBV9 and TRBJ1-4, with D tentatively TRBD1 (5 bases). CDR1 SGDLS and CDR2 YYNGEE come from the germline V gene. This CDR3 comprises 14 residues. The V and J ends lost 0 bases and 10 bases respectively, with 13 bases between them. The CDR3 is CASSVEGTGGKLFF. Written as DNA, the CDR3 is TGTGCCAGCAGCGTAGAGGGGACGGGGGGAAAACTGTTTTTT.

This clonotype appeared many times. The V gene is TRBV24-1, the J gene TRBJ2-1; 7 bases line up with TRBD1. Germline loops: CDR1 KGHDR, CDR2 SFDVKD. V was clipped by 5 bases and J by 4 bases; unmatched bases: 10. The CDR3 loop spans 16 amino acids. CDR3 in DNA: TGTGCCACCAGTGCAGGACCGGGACAGTCTTACAATGAGCAGTTCTTC. It encodes CATSAGPGQSYNEQFF.

The rearrangement joins TRBV7-3 to TRBJ2-7, with D perhaps TRBD2 (6 bases). With 2 bases removed from V and 4 bases from J, the gap between germline ends came to 15 bases. The CDR3 runs to 15 residues. Germline V gene sequence: CDR1 SGHTA, CDR2 FQGTGA. CDR3 coding DNA: TGTGCCAGCAGCTTAGTTCCTAGCGAATTATACGAGCAGTACTTC. It encodes CASSLVPSELYEQYF.

Concerning this clonotype itself: A clone one base away is much larger, so this may be a read error. J is TRBJ2-7 and V is TRBV5-1; D unclear. V was clipped by 4 bases and J by 9 bases, with 14 bases between them. The CDR3 length is 12 residues. In germline, CDR1 is SGHRS, CDR2 YFSETQ. CDR3 DNA: TGCGCCAGCAGCGCCCATCATAACGGGCAGTACTTC. This translates into CASSAHHNGQYF.

The chain joins TRBV7-2 to TRBJ1-2; TRBD1 matches at 8 bases. The length of the CDR3 is 15 residues. Per the germline V gene, CDR1 is SGHTA and CDR2 is FQGNSA. The V and J ends lost 0 bases and 5 bases, in that order; junction bases with no gene match: 5. In nucleotides, the CDR3 is TGTGCCAGCAGCTTAGCGTCAGGGGGCGCGTATGGCTACACCTTC. As protein: CASSLASGGAYGYTF.